This T cell receptor (beta chain) was recorded in a study of blood T cell repertoires in COVID-19 (dated by TCRdb to the early 2020s). For the wider study: Samples covering the acute and convalescent phases of COVID-19 were provided by collaborators in the United States, Italy and Spain. The material from the prospective study consisted of cDNA or gDNA derived from T cells, B-cell-depleted T cells, or PBMCs. The dataset comprised deeply sampled blood TCRbeta repertoires from subjects exposed to, actively infected with, or recovered from COVID-19. The repertoires were released in a freely available public database meant as a resource for research on the immune response to SARS-CoV-2. The samples were drawn from two sources: the first 160 participants of the ongoing ImmuneRACE study, and approximately 1,300 subjects contributed by 6 global collaborators. Nearly every sample came with metadata listing a de-identified subject ID, COVID-19 status, age in years and sex. Where available, HLA class I and class II types were taken from metadata supplied by the sample provider and were not determined by assay-based typing. What the work shows at the level of the full study, not this receptor alone: The amount of clinical and demographic metadata varied by source and participant and was provided uncurated.

TCRbeta CDR3 regions were amplified from genomic DNA by means of the immunoSEQ Assay, a bias-controlled multiplex PCR. Regarding the original processing steps: Within the assay, amplification of reference gene primers was used to estimate how many nucleated cells each sample contained. To quantify the absolute abundance of each unique TCRbeta CDR3 rearrangement, sequence reads were collapsed and filtered. For each sample, productive Simpson clonality was calculated by taking the square root of Simpson's diversity index across productive rearrangements. Entries here come from immuneACCESS through TCRdb and include only in-frame sequences with V and J called. Some clones fail to appear in such tables; in the studies checked, an unresolved V gene covers under half of the shortfall, and the cause of the remainder is unknown. From that table come the V and J calls and clone size; the DNA was used to work out D and trimming. The sample table lists more than 150,000 clones, approximately 84% of them with a count of one. Together, the top ten hold around 6.8% of the sample.

For this clone: Which antigen it targets is not known. Base qualities are not recorded, but no much larger clone differs from it by a single base.

The collaborating institutions used their own protocols to collect whole blood in K2EDTA tubes. For TCRbeta analysis, collaborators shipped samples as frozen whole blood, isolated PBMCs, or DNA extracted from either of those sample types. At the junction V is shortened by 0 bases and J by 5 bases; bases outside the gene matches: 9. CDR1 SGDLS and CDR2 YYNGEE are derived from the germline V gene. From the cysteine up to the phenylalanine, the CDR3 has a length of 17 residues. Only the CDR3 part of the read is kept: 51 bases, read in frame from the first base. The sequenced sample was peripheral blood. The receptor was isolated from a human donor in a cohort sampled during active COVID-19. The rearranged segments are TRBV9 and TRBJ1-5; TRBD1 matches 9 bases in the middle. The DNA sequence is TGTGCCAGCAGCGTAGCGGAATCGGACAGGGGCCATCAGCCCCAGCATTTT. The encoded protein is CASSVAESDRGHQPQHF.